This T cell receptor beta chain was captured by sequencing in a study of identifying expanded T cells in peripheral blood. General observations from the study: Across healthy donors, higher total template counts meant significantly greater approximately two-week count variance. Around 1.2 clones differed between technical replicates, versus about 16 and 19 over time.

Sequenced by immunoSEQ multiplex PCR; TCRdb stores in-frame clones only, minus some. The sample shows about 83,000 clones, about nine tenths of them seen only once. The CDR3 has 14 amino acids. V lost 10 bases to trimming and J lost 0 bases, with 15 bases between them. Germline V lookup: CDR1 MNHEY, CDR2 SVGAGI. Regarding this clone: What it binds is unknown.

Healthy donors had no documented immune events, such as infections, while sampled. The sequencing input was blood. The TCR comes from a person between 18 and 75 years old in good health. The chain carries TRBV6-5 and TRBJ1-1; D may be TRBD1 (5 bases). CDR3 sequence (DNA): TGTGCCACCACGGGCAGGACAATGAACACTGAAGCTTTCTTT. Translating it yields CATTGRTMNTEAFF.